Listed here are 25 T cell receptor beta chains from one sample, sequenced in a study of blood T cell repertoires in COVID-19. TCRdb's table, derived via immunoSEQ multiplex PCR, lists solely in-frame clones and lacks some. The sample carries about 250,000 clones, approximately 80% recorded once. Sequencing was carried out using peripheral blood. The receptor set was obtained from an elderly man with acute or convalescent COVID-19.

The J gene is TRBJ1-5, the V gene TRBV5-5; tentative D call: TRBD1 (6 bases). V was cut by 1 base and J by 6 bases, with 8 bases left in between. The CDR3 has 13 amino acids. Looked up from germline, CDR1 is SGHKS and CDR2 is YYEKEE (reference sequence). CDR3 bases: TGTGCCAGCAGCTTGTCAGGGGTTCAGCCCCAGCATTTT. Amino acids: CASSLSGVQPQHF. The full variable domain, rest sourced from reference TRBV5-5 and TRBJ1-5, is DAGVTQSPTHLIKTRGQQVTLRCSPISGHKSVSWYQQVLGQGPQFIFQYYEKEERGRGNFPDRFSARQFPNYSSELNVNALLLGDSALYLCASSLSGVQPQHFGDGTRLSIL.

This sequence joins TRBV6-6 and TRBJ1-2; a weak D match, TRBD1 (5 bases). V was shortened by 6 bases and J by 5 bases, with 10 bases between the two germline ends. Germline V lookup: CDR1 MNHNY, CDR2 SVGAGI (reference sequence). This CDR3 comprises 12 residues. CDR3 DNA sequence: TGTGCCAGCAGACCTACAGGATATGGCTACACCTTC. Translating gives CASRPTGYGYTF.

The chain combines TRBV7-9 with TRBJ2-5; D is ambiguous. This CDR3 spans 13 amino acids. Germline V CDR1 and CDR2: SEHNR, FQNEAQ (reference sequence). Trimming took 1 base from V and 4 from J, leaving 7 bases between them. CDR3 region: CASSLGGRETQYF. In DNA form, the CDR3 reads TGTGCCAGCAGCTTAGGAGGAAGAGAGACCCAGTACTTC.

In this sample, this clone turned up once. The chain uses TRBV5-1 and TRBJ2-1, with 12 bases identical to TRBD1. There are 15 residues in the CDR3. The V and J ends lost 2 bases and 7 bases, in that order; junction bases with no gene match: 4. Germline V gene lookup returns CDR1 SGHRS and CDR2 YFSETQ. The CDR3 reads CASSLRDRGLNEQFF. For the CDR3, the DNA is TGCGCCAGCAGCTTAAGGGACAGGGGGCTGAATGAGCAGTTCTTC. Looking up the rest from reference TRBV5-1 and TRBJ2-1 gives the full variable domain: KAGVTQTPRYLIKTRGQQVTLSCSPISGHRSVSWYQQTPGQGLQFLFEYFSETQRNKGNFPGRFSGRQFSNSRSEMNVSTLELGDSALYLCASSLRDRGLNEQFFGPGTRLTVL.

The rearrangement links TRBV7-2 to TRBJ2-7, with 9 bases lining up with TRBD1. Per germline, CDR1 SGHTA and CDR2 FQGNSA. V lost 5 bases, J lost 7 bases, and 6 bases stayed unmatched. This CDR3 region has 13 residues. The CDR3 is CASSQGQGGEQYF. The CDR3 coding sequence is TGTGCCAGCAGCCAGGGACAGGGAGGGGAGCAGTACTTC.

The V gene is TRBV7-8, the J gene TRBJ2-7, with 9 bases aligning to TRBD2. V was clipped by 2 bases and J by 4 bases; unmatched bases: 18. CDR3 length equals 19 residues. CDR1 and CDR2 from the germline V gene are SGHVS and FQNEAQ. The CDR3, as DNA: TGTGCCAGCAGCTTAAACAGGGTTAGCGGGAGCCCCTCAAATTACGAGCAGTACTTC. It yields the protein CASSLNRVSGSPSNYEQYF.

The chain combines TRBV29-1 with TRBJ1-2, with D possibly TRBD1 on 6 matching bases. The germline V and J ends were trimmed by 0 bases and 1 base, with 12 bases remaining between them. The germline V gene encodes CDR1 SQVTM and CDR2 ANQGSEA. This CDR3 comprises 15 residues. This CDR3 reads CSVEDGGGVNYGYTF. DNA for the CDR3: TGCAGCGTTGAAGATGGCGGGGGCGTTAACTATGGCTACACCTTC.

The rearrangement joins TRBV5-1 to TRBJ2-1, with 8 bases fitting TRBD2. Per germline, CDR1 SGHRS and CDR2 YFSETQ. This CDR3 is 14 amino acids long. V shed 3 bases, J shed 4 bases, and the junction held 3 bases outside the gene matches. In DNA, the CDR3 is TGCGCCAGCAGCTCCGGGACTAGTTACAATGAGCAGTTCTTC. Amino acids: CASSSGTSYNEQFF.

The CDR3 region has the DNA TGTGCCAGCAGCCCTGCGGATACGCAGTATTTT. This translates into CASSPADTQYF. J is TRBJ2-3 and V is TRBV7-9; D remains unclear. The germline V gene encodes CDR1 SEHNR and CDR2 FQNEAQ (reference sequence). Trimming shortened V by 5 bases and J by 6 bases, and 6 bases separated the two germline ends. The CDR3 is 11 residues long.

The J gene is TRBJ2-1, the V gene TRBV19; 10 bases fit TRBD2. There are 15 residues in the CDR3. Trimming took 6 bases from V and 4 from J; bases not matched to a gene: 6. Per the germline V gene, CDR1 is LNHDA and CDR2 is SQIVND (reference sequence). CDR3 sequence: CASRTTSGSYNEQFF. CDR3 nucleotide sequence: TGTGCCAGTAGGACGACTAGCGGGTCTTACAATGAGCAGTTCTTC. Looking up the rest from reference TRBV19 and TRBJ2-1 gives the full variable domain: DGGITQSPKYLFRKEGQNVTLSCEQNLNHDAMYWYRQDPGQGLRLIYYSQIVNDFQKGDIAEGYSVSREKKESFPLTVTSAQKNPTAFYLCASRTTSGSYNEQFFGPGTRLTVL.

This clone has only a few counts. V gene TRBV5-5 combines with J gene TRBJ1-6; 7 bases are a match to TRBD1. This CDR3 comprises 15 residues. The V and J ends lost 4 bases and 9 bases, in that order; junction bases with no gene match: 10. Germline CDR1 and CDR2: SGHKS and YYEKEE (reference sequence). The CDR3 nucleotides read TGTGCCAGCAGCCTAAATAGCGCAGGGGGTTCACCCCTCCACTTT. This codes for CASSLNSAGGSPLHF.

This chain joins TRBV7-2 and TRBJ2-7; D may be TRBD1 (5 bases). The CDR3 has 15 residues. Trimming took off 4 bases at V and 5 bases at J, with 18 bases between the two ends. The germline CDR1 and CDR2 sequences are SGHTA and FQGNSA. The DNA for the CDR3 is TGTGCCAGCAGCTCTAGTGGGGCCCGTCTGAACGAGCAGTACTTC. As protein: CASSSSGARLNEQYF.

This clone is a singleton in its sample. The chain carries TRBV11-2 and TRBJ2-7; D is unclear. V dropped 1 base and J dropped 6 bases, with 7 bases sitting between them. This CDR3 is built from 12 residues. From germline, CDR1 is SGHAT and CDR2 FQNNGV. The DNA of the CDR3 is TGTGCCAGCAGCTTAGTCCATAGCGAGCAGTACTTC. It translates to CASSLVHSEQYF.

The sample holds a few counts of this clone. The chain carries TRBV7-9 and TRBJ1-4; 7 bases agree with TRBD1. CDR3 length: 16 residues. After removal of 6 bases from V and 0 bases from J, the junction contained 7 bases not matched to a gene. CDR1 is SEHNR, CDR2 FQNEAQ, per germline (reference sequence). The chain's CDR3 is CASSRLTGSTNEKLFF. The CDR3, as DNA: TGTGCCAGCAGTCGACTGACAGGGTCAACTAATGAAAAACTGTTTTTT.

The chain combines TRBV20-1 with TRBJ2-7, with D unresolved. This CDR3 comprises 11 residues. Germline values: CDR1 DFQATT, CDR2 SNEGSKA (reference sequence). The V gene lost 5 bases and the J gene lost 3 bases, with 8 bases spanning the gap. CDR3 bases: TGCAGTGCTCCGAACTACTACGAGCAGTACTTC. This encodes CSAPNYYEQYF.

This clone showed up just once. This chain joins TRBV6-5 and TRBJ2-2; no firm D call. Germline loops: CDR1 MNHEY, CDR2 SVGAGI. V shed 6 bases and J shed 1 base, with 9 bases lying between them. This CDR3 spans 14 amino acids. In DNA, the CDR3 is TGTGCCAGCAGGAAACTAATGAACACCGGGGAGCTGTTTTTT. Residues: CASRKLMNTGELFF.

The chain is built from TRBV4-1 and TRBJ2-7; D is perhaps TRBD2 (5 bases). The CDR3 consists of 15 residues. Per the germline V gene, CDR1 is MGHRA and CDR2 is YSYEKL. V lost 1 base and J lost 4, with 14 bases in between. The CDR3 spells CASSQAPSGLYEQYF. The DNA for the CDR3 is TGCGCCAGCAGCCAAGCACCCAGCGGCCTTTACGAGCAGTACTTC.

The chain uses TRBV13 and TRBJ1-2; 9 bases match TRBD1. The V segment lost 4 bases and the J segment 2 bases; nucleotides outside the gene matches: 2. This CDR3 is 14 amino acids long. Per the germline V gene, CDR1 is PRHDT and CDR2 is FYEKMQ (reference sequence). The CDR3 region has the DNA TGTGCCAGCAGCTCTGGACAGGGGAACTATGGCTACACCTTC. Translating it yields CASSSGQGNYGYTF.

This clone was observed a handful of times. The CDR3 reads CATSDLWRHEQYF. CDR3 bases: TGTGCCACCAGTGATTTGTGGCGGCACGAGCAGTACTTC. The chain employs TRBV24-1 and TRBJ2-7; D call uncertain. There are 13 residues in the CDR3. CDR1 KGHDR and CDR2 SFDVKD come from the germline V gene. V dropped 0 bases and J dropped 5 bases, with 7 bases sitting between them.

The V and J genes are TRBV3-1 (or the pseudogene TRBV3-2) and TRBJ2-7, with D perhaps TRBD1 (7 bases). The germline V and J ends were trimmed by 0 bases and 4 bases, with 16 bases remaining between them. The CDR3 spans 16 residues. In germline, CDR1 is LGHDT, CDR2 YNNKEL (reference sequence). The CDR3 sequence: CASSQDGAGGHYEQYF. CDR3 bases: TGTGCCAGCAGCCAAGATGGGGCAGGGGGGCATTACGAGCAGTACTTC.

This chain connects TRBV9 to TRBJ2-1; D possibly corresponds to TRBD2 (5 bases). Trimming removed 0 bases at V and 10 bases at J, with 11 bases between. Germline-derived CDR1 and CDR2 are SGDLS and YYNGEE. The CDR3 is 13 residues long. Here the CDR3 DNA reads TGTGCCAGCAGCGTAGCTGGACTGGTCGAGCAGTTCTTC. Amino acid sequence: CASSVAGLVEQFF.

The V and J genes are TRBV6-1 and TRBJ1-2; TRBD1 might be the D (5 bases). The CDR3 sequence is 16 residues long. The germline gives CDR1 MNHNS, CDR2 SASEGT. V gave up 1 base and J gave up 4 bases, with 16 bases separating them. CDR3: CASSEGRGRGGYGYTF. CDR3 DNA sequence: TGTGCCAGCAGTGAAGGGCGGGGGAGGGGTGGCTATGGCTACACCTTC.

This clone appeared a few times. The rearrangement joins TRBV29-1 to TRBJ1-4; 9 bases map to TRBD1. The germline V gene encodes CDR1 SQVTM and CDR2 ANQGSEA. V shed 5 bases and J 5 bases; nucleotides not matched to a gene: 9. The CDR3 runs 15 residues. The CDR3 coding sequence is TGCAGCGTTACTACCGGGACAGGGAGAAATGAAAAACTGTTTTTT. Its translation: CSVTTGTGRNEKLFF.

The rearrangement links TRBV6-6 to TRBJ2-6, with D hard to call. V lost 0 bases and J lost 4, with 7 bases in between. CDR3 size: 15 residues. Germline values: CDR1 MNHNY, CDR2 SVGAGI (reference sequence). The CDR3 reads CASSYSRLGANVLTF. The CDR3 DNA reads TGTGCCAGCAGTTACTCACGGTTGGGGGCCAACGTCCTGACTTTC.

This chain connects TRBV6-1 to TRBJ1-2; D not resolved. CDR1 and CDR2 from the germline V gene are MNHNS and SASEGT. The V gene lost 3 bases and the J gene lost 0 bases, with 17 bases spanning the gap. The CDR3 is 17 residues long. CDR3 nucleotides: TGTGCCAGCAGTGACCCCCCGGGGTCAACCGCTAACTATGGCTACACCTTC. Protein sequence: CASSDPPGSTANYGYTF.